This T cell receptor (beta chain) was found in a study of response to subunit inactivated influenza vaccine. TCRdb fed the RT-PCR reads into MiXCR, producing one record per CDR3 protein. The sample gives 550,000 to 800,000 distinct CDR3 sequences, around 14% of which show up once; around a tenth is in the top ten. This CDR3 has 13 amino acids. The germline V gene encodes CDR1 MDHEN and CDR2 SYDVKM. With 4 bases removed from V and 7 bases from J, the gap between germline ends came to 13 bases. General study results and limits: Each seasonal influenza vaccination recruits few new T cells, the authors suggested.

This clonotype was picked up many times. Its antigen is currently unknown. The clonotype was recovered from a man over 45 who received an inactivated influenza vaccine. The sequences come from PBMCs from blood, collected 12 days after vaccination. V and J are TRBV28 and TRBJ2-5; D is ambiguous. CDR3 nucleotides: TGTGCCAGCAGTTCCGTCCAAGTTCTGACCCAGTACTTC. It is translated as CASSSVQVLTQYF.